Listed below are T cell receptor beta chains from one sample, sequenced in a study of human T cells and chemical hapten exposure. From the RACE reads, TCRdb called clonotypes with MiXCR, one entry per CDR3 protein. The table has some 79,000 distinct CDR3 sequences, 7.5% to 9% seen once. Here the sequenced sample was whole blood, taken in connection with sensitization to the hapten diphenylcyclopropenone (DPC). The receptors shown here come from a woman aged 25 to 39 with alopecia areata. Some clones in this sample may be carry-over from other donors' samples. Each CDR3 is given with its conserved first and last residue. The D gene is left open where the match is weak. The size entry is marked missing in some rows and otherwise reads once, few, many or a size class.

TRBJ2-2 | TRBV12-3/TRBV12-4 | . | . | CASTLATLTGELFF | TGTGCCAGCACCCTGGCGACGCTTACCGGGGAGCTGTTTTTT
TRBJ1-2 | TRBV12-3/TRBV12-4 | . | . | CASSPKLQGGGDTF | TGTGCCAGCAGTCCTAAACTACAGGGTGGTGGCGACACCTTC
TRBJ1-1 | TRBV12-3/TRBV12-4 | many | . | CASRNYGPEIGKDTEAFF | TGTGCCAGCAGAAATTACGGGCCCGAAATCGGGAAGGACACTGAAGCTTTCTTT
TRBJ2-5 | TRBV5-1 | many | . | CASSKGLADQETQYF | TGCGCCAGCAGCAAGGGACTGGCCGATCAAGAGACCCAGTACTTC
TRBJ1-6 | TRBV6-5 | few | . | CASGRPDNYDVGSPLNF | TGTGCCAGCGGCCGCCCGGACAATTACGACGTTGGTTCACCCCTCAACTTT
TRBJ2-4 | TRBV6-2/TRBV6-3 | many | TRBD1 | CASSYPSQGIGELAKNIQYF | TGTGCCAGCAGTTACCCTTCACAGGGGATCGGAGAACTAGCCAAAAACATTCAGTACTTC
TRBJ1-2 | TRBV18 | many | . | CASSPSRAVDGYTF | TGTGCCAGCTCACCAAGTCGTGCTGTGGATGGCTACACCTTC
TRBJ1-4 | TRBV12-3/TRBV12-4 | . | . | CASSGSATNEKLFF | TGTGCCAGCAGCGGGAGTGCAACTAATGAAAAACTGTTTTTT
TRBJ2-7 | TRBV29-1 | few | TRBD1 | CSATGTGTSEQYF | TGCAGCGCCACCGGGACAGGGACTTCCGAGCAGTACTTC
TRBJ2-1 | TRBV5-1 | . | . | CASSLDFRRGDHEQFF | TGCGCCAGCAGCTTAGATTTTCGTAGGGGGGATCATGAGCAGTTCTTC
TRBJ2-3 | TRBV6-2/TRBV6-3 | many | . | CASSYLTDTQYF | TGTGCCAGCAGTTACCTAACAGATACGCAGTATTTT
TRBJ2-7 | TRBV10-3 | few | . | CAISEVGYEQYF | TGTGCCATCAGTGAGGTCGGTTACGAGCAGTACTTC
TRBJ2-6 | TRBV3-1 | many | . | CASSQDIVPRAGANVLTF | TGTGCCAGCAGCCAAGATATTGTTCCGCGGGCTGGGGCCAACGTCCTGACTTTC
TRBJ1-6 | TRBV29-1 | few | TRBD1 | CSVQQGTNSPLHF | TGCAGCGTACAACAGGGGACAAATTCACCCCTCCACTTT
TRBJ2-3 | TRBV5-1 | many | . | CASSSGTAQETQYF | TGCGCCAGCAGCAGCGGGACAGCCCAGGAAACGCAGTATTTT
TRBJ2-2 | TRBV7-6 | many | . | CASSLGSANTGELFF | TGTGCCAGCAGCTTAGGCAGTGCGAACACCGGGGAGCTGTTTTTT
TRBJ1-1 | TRBV12-3/TRBV12-4 | . | TRBD1 | CASSPQGPRTEAFF | TGTGCCAGCAGCCCACAGGGGCCAAGGACTGAAGCTTTCTTT
TRBJ1-1 | TRBV5-1 | few | . | CASSRLDSSTEAFF | TGCGCCAGCAGTCGATTGGACAGCTCCACTGAAGCTTTCTTT
TRBJ1-1 | TRBV5-1 | many | . | CASSLVANTEAFF | TGCGCCAGCAGCTTGGTCGCGAACACTGAAGCTTTCTTT
TRBJ1-4 | TRBV19 | many | . | CASSRRHLATNEKLFF | TGTGCCAGTAGTAGACGGCACCTTGCAACTAATGAAAAACTGTTTTTT
TRBJ1-1 | TRBV5-8 | many | . | CASSFVGRGTEAFF | TGTGCCAGCAGTTTTGTTGGTCGTGGCACTGAAGCTTTCTTT
TRBJ2-3 | TRBV25-1 | . | . | CASSERGDTDTQYF | TGTGCCAGCAGTGAACGAGGGGACACAGATACGCAGTATTTT
TRBJ2-3 | TRBV11-2 | many | TRBD2 | CASSLASGPPSDTQYF | TGTGCCAGCAGCTTAGCTAGCGGGCCTCCGTCCGATACGCAGTATTTT
TRBJ1-1 | TRBV10-3 | many | TRBD1 | CAIRNRGEAFF | TGTGCCATCAGAAACAGGGGAGAAGCTTTCTTT